Listed below are T cell receptor beta chains from one sample, sequenced in a study of OX40 agonist ivuxolimab in advanced cancers. The method was immunoSEQ multiplex PCR; TCRdb's version includes in-frame clones alone and lacks a portion of them. The repertoire holds 100,000 or so clones, with about 96% as singletons. Sample: CD4+ or CD8+ T cells sorted from blood, taken in a trial of the OX40 agonist ivuxolimab. The source is an adult with an advanced solid tumor such as melanoma, head and neck, liver or kidney cancer. Each CDR3 is given without its conserved first and last residue. Size is omitted from some rows. Given values are once, few, many or a class for expanded clones.

CDR3	V	size	J
ASSLAAGDVYEQY	TRBV11-2	.	TRBJ2-7
ASRADSYEQY	TRBV6-1	.	TRBJ2-7
ASRAGDTQY	TRBV6-5	.	TRBJ2-3
ASSLGVEGADTQY	TRBV7-2	.	TRBJ2-3
ASSLGPHVYEQY	TRBV27	.	TRBJ2-7
ASSLSGEGYTEAF	TRBV5-4	.	TRBJ1-1
ASSLGSAYGYT	TRBV19	.	TRBJ1-2
ASSQRVNEQF	TRBV4-1	.	TRBJ2-1
ASSLSGGPHNEQF	TRBV27	.	TRBJ2-1
ASSFGPQGNYGYT	TRBV5-4	.	TRBJ1-2
ASSLPGPNEQF	TRBV18	once	TRBJ2-1
ASSQTPDSANYGYT	TRBV4-1	.	TRBJ1-2
ASSHVSVEQF	TRBV7-6	.	TRBJ2-1
ASGKSSNYGYT	TRBV6-5	once	TRBJ1-2
ASSRRLAPGELF	TRBV6-6	.	TRBJ2-2
ASSVGPGQGGETQY	TRBV9	.	TRBJ2-5
ASRGRPNSPLH	TRBV5-4	.	TRBJ1-6
ASSRTYEQY	TRBV28	.	TRBJ2-7
ASSAWGGLGTDTQY	TRBV9	.	TRBJ2-3
ASSYSFTGELF	TRBV6-6	.	TRBJ2-2
ASSMGLDEQF	TRBV19	.	TRBJ2-1
ASSQGLTSSYEQY	TRBV4-1	.	.
ASSLIGGPTGELF	TRBV7-3	.	TRBJ2-2
ARRRNNQPQH	TRBV5-1	.	TRBJ1-5
AWTPGFDRLNTEAF	TRBV30	.	TRBJ1-1
ASSPRTHGPYNEQF	TRBV11-3	.	TRBJ2-1
ASSRRSNEQF	TRBV27	.	TRBJ2-1
ASSPSLATYNEQF	TRBV13	.	TRBJ2-1
ASSFRDNRGHGELF	TRBV28	.	TRBJ2-2
ASRQTGELETQY	TRBV27	.	TRBJ2-5
ASSQDRFAVNEQF	TRBV4-3	.	TRBJ2-1
ASSMGGILTEAF	TRBV19	.	TRBJ1-1
ASSIDVTGGLYTEAF	TRBV19	.	TRBJ1-1
ASSLAVEETQY	TRBV5-1	.	TRBJ2-5
SVEDQGQASEKLF	TRBV29-1	.	TRBJ1-4
SVELVSSYEQY	TRBV29-1	.	TRBJ2-7
ASSSLRDRGVYNYGYT	TRBV28	.	TRBJ1-2
ASSPHQGGARAGNTIY	TRBV27	.	TRBJ1-3
ASKGGPYEKLF	TRBV19	.	TRBJ1-4
ASSSPQAGRDTQY	TRBV27	.	TRBJ2-3
ASSTRQVNQPQH	TRBV19	.	TRBJ1-5
ASSWTGTFGDEQF	TRBV7-9	.	TRBJ2-1
ASSPNGNEQF	TRBV7-2	.	TRBJ2-1
ASSYSLTDTQY	TRBV6-5	.	TRBJ2-3
ATTPGTPGGQPQH	TRBV15	.	TRBJ1-5
ASSFISSYEQY	TRBV28	.	TRBJ2-7
ASSFSRGQDTQY	TRBV28	.	TRBJ2-3
ASSLLNSANTGELF	TRBV28	.	TRBJ2-2
ASSGTGTYEQY	TRBV6-5	.	TRBJ2-7
ASSSRYLGTSGRPTYNEQF	TRBV28	once	TRBJ2-1
ASSFSTGGINGYT	TRBV27	.	TRBJ1-2
ASSEVETGEDYNEQF	TRBV9	.	TRBJ2-1
ASSFSGGDTEAF	TRBV6-5	.	TRBJ1-1
ASSLQGYEQY	TRBV27	.	TRBJ2-7
ASSSGLAGVAEQY	TRBV6-5	.	TRBJ2-7
ASSYVGGETGGYT	TRBV11-2	.	TRBJ1-2